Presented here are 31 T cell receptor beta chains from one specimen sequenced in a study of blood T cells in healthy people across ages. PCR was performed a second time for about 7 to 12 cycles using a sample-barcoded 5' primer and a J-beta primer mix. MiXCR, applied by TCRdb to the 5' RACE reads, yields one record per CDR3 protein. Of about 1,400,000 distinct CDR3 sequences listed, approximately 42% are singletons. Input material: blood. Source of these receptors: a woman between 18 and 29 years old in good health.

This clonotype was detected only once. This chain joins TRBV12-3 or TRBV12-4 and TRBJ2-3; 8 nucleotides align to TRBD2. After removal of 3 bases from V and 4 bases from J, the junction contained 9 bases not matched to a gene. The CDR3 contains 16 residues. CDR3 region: CASSFMAGGRADTQYF. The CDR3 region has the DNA TGTGCCAGCAGTTTCATGGCGGGGGGTAGGGCAGATACGCAGTATTTT.

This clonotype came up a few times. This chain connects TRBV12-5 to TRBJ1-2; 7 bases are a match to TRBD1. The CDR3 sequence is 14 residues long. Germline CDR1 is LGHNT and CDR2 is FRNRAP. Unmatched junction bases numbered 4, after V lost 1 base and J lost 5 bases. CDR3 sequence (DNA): TGTGCTAGTGGTTTGGCCGGGACAGCTTATGGCTACACCTTC. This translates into CASGLAGTAYGYTF.

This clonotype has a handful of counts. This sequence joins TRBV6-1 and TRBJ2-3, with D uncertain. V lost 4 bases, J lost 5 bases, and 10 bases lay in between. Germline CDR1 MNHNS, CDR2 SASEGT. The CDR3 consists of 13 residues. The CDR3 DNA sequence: TGTGCCAGCAGTGGGAAGGCCGAAGATACGCAGTATTTT. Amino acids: CASSGKAEDTQYF.

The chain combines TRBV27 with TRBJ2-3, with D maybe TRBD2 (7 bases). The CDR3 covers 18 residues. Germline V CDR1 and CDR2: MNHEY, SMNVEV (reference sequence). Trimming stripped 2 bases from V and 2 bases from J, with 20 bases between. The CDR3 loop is CASSLKGGGGPFTDTQYF. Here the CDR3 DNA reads TGTGCCAGCAGTTTAAAGGGTGGGGGGGGGCCTTTCACAGATACGCAGTATTTT.

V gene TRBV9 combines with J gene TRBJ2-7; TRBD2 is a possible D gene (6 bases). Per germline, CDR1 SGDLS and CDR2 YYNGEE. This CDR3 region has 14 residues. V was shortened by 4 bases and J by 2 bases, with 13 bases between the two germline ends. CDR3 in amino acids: CASSTDYSTYEQYF. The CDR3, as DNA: TGTGCCAGCAGCACGGACTACTCGACCTACGAGCAGTACTTC.

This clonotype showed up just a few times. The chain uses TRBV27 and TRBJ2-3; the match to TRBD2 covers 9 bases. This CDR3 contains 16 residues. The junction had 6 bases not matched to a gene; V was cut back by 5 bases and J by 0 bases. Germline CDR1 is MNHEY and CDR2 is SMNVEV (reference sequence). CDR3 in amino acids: CASSPLTSGSTDTQYF. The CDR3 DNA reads TGTGCCAGCAGTCCCCTCACTAGCGGGAGCACAGATACGCAGTATTTT.

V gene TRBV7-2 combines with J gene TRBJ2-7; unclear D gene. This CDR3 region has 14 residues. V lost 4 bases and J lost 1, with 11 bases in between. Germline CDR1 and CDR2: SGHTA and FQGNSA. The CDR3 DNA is TGTGCCAGCAGCTCTATACCTACATCCTACGAGCAGTACTTC. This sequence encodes CASSSIPTSYEQYF.

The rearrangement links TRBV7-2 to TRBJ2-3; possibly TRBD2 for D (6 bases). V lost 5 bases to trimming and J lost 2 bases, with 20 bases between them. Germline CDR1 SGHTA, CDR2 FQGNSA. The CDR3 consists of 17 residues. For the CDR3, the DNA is TGTGCCAGCAGCCGCTCTGGACTAACGGGGAACACAGATACGCAGTATTTT. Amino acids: CASSRSGLTGNTDTQYF.

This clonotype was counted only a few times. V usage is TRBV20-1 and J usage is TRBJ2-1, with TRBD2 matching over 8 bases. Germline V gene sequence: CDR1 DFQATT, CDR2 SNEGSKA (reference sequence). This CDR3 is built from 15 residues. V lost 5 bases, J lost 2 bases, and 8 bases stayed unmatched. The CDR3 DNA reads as TGCAGTGCTCCCTCGCGGGGGGTGGCCTACAATGAGCAGTTCTTC. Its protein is CSAPSRGVAYNEQFF.

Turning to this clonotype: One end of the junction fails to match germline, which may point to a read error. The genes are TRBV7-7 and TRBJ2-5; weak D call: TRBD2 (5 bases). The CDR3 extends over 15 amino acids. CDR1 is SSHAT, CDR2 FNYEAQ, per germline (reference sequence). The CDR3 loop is CASSESAGVQETQYF. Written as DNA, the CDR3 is TGTGCTAGCAGCGAATCCGCCGGGGTACAAGAGACCCAGTACTTC.

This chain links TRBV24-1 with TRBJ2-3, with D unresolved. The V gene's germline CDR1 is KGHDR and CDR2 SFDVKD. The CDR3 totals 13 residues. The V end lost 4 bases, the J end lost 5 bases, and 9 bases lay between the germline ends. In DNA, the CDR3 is TGTGCCACCAGTGACCCCTCCGGAGATACGCAGTATTTT. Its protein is CATSDPSGDTQYF.

The CDR3, as DNA: TGCGCCAGCAGAGGGCCCCACCCTGGGGGTGAGCAGTTCTTC. Translated, it gives CASRGPHPGGEQFF. The genes are TRBV10-2 and TRBJ2-1; D may match TRBD1 or TRBD2 (5 bases each). The CDR3 runs 14 residues. The ends were cut back, 6 bases at V and 9 bases at J, with 18 bases in the middle. Germline V lookup: CDR1 WSHSY, CDR2 SAAADI.

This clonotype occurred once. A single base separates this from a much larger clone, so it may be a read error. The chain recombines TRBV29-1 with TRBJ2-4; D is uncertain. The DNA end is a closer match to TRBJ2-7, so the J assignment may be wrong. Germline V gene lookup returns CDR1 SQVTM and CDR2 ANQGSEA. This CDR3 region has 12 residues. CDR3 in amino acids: CSVEDQAREQYF. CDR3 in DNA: TGCAGCGTTGAAGATCAGGCCCGCGAGCAGTACTTC.

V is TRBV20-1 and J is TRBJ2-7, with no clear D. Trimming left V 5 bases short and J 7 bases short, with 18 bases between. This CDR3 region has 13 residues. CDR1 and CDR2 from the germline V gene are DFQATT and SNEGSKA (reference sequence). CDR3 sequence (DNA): TGCAGTGCTGCACGTAGGGAAAACAATGAGCAGTACTTC. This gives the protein CSAARRENNEQYF.

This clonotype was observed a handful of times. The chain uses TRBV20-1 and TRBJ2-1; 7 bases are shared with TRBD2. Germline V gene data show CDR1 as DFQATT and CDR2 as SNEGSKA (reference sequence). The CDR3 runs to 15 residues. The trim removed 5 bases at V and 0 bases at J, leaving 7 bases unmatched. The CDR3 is CSAQPWTSSYNEQFF. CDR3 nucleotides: TGCAGTGCTCAACCATGGACTAGCTCCTACAATGAGCAGTTCTTC.

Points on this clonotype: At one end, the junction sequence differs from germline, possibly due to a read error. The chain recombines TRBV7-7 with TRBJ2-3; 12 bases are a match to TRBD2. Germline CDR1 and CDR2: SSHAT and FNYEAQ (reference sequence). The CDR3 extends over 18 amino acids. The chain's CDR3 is CASSKGLAGGLGTDTQYF. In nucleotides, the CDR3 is TGTGCTAGCAGCAAGGGGCTAGCGGGGGGGCTTGGCACAGATACGCAGTATTTT.

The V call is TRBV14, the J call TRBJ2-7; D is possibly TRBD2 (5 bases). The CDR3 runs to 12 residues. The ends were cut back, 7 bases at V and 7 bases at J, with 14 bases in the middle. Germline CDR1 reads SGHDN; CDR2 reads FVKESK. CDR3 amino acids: CASNQRASEQYF. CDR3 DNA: TGTGCCAGCAATCAGAGGGCAAGTGAGCAGTACTTC.

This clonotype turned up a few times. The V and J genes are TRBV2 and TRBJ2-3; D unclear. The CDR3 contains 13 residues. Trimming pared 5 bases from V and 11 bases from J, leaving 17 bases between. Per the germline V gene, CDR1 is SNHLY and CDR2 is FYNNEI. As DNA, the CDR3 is TGTGCCAGCAGTCCGTCCCCTTCGGGCGGGCAGTATTTT. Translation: CASSPSPSGGQYF.

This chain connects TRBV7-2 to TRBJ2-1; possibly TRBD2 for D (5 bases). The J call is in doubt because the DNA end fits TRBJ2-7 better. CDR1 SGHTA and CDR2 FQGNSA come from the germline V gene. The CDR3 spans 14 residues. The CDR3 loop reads CASSLVFDYNEQYF. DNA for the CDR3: TGTGCCAGCAGCTTAGTTTTCGACTACAATGAGCAGTACTTC.

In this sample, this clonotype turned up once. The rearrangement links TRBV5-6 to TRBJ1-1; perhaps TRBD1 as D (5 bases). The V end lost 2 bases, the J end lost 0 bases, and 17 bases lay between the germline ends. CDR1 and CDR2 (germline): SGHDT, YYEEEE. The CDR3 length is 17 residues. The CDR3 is CASSFPGHNSMNTEAFF. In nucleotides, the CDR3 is TGTGCCAGCAGCTTCCCAGGGCATAACTCAATGAACACTGAAGCTTTCTTT.

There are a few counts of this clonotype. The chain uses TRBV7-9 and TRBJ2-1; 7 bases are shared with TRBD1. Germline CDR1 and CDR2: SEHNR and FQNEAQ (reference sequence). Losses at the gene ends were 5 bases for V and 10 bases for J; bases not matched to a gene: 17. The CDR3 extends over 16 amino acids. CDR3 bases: TGTGCCAGCAGCCCCGGGAAGGGGGCAGATTATGGGGAGCAGTTCTTC. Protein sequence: CASSPGKGADYGEQFF.

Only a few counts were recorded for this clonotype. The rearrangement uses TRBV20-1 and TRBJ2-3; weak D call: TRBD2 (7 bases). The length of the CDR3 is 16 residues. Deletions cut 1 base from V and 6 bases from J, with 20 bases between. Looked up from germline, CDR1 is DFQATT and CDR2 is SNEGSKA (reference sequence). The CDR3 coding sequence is TGCAGTGCTAGAGGTCTAGCGGTCCCCAGGGGTGATACGCAGTATTTT. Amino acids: CSARGLAVPRGDTQYF.

CDR3 residues: CASSRLAGVNEQYF. The CDR3 DNA reads TGTGCCAGCAGTCGACTAGCGGGAGTAAACGAGCAGTACTTC. V is TRBV6-5 and J is TRBJ2-7, with 12 bases fitting TRBD2. This CDR3 comprises 14 residues. Germline CDR1 and CDR2: MNHEY and SVGAGI. The V gene end was trimmed by 5 bases and the J gene end by 5 bases; junction bases not matched to a gene: 4.

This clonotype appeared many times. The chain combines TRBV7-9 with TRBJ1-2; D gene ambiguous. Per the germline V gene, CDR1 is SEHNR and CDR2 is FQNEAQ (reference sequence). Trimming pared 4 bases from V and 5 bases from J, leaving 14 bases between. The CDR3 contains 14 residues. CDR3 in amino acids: CASSSGGLGYGYTF. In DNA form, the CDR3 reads TGTGCCAGCAGCTCGGGAGGTCTAGGATATGGCTACACCTTC.

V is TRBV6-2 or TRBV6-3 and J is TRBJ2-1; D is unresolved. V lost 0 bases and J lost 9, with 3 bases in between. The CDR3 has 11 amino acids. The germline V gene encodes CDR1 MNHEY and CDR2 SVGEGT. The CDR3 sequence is CASSYSIEQFF. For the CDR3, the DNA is TGTGCCAGCAGTTACTCCATTGAGCAGTTCTTC.

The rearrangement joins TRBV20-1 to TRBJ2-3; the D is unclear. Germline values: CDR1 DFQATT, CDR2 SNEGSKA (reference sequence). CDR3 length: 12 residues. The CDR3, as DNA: TGCAGGCCATGGGTGCAGGCAGATACGCAGTATTTT. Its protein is CRPWVQADTQYF.

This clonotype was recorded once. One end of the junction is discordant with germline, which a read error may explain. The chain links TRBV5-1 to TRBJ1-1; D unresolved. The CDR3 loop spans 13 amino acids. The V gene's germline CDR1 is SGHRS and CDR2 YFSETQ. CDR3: CASSPTARTEPFF. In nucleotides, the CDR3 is TGCGCCAGCAGCCCAACGGCCCGGACTGAACCTTTCTTT.

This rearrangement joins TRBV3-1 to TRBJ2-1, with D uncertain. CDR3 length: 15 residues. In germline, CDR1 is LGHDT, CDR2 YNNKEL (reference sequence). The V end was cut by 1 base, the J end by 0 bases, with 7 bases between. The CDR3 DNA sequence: TGTGCCAGCAGCCAAGGAGACTTCTCCTACAATGAGCAGTTCTTC. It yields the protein CASSQGDFSYNEQFF.

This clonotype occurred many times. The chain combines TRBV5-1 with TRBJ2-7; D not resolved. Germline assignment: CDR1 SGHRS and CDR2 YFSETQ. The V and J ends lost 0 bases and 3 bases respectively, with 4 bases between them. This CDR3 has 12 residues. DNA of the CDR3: TGCGCCAGCAGCTTGGACAACTACGAGCAGTACTTC. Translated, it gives CASSLDNYEQYF.

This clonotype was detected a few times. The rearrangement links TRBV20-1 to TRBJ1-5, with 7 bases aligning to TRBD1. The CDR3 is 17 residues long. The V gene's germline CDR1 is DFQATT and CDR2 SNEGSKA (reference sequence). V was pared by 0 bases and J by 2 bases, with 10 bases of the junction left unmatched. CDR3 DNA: TGCAGTGCTAGAGATAAAACAGGGGATTCGGGCAATCAGCCCCAGCATTTT. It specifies CSARDKTGDSGNQPQHF.

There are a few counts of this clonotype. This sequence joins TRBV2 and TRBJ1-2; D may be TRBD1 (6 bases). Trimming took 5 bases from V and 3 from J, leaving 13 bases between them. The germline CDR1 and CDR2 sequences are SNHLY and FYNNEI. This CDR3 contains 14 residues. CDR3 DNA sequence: TGTGCCAGCAGTTCACAGGGTCCAGACTATGGCTACACCTTC. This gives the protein CASSSQGPDYGYTF.